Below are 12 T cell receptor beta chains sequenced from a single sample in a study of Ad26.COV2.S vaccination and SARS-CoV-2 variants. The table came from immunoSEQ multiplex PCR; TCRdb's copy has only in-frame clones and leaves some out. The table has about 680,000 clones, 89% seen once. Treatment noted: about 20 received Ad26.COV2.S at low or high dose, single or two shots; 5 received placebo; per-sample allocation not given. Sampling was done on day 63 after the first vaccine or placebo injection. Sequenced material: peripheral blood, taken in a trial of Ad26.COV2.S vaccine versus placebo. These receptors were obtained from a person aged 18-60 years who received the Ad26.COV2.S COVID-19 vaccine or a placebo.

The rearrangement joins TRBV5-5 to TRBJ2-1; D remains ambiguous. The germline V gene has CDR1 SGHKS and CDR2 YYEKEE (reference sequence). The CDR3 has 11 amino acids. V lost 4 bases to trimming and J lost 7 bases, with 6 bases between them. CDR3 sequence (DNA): TGTGCCAGCAGCCTGGCTAATGAGCAGTTCTTC. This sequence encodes CASSLANEQFF.

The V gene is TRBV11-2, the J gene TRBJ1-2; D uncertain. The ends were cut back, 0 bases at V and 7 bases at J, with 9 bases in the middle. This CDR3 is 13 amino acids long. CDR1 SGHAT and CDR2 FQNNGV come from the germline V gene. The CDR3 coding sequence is TGTGCCAGCAGCTTAGAAGACGCGTCTGGCTACACCTTC. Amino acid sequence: CASSLEDASGYTF.

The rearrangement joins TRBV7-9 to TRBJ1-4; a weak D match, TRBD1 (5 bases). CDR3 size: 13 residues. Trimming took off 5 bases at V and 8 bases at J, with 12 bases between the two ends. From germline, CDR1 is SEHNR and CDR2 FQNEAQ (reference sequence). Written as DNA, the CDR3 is TGTGCCAGCAGCAGGAGGGGCGTCGAAAAACTGTTTTTT. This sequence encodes CASSRRGVEKLFF. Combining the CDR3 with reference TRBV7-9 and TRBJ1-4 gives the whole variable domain DTGVSQNPRHKITKRGQNVTFRCDPISEHNRLYWYRQTLGQGPEFLTYFQNEAQLEKSRLLSDRFSAERPKGSFSTLEIQRTEQGDSAMYLCASSRRGVEKLFFGSGTQLSVL.

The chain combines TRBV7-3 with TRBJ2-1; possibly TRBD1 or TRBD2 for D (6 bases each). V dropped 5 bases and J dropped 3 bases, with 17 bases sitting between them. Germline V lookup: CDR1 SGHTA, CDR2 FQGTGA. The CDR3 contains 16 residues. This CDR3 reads CASSRAGGLFYNEQFF. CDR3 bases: TGTGCCAGCAGCCGTGCCGGGGGCCTCTTCTACAATGAGCAGTTCTTC.

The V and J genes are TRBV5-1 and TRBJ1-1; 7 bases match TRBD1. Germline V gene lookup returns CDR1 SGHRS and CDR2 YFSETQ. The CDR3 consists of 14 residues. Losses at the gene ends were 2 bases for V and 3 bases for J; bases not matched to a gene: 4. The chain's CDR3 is CASSLRGQHTEAFF. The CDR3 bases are TGCGCCAGCAGCTTACGGGGACAGCACACTGAAGCTTTCTTT.

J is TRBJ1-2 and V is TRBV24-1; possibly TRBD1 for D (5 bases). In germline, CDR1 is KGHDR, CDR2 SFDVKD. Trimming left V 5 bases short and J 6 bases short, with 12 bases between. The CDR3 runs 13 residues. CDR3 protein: CATSAPGGNGYTF. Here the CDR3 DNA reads TGTGCCACCAGTGCCCCTGGGGGGAATGGCTACACCTTC.

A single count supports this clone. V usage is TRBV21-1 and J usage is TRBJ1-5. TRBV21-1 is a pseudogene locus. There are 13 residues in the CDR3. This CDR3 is CASSKDKGQPQHF. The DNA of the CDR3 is TGTGCCAGCAGCAAAGACAAGGGACAGCCCCAGCATTTT.

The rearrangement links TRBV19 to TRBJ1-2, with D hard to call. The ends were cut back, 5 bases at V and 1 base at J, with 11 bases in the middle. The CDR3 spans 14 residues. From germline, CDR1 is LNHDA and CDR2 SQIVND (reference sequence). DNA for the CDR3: TGTGCCAGTAGTCCCGGTGGATTTAACTATGGCTACACCTTC. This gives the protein CASSPGGFNYGYTF.

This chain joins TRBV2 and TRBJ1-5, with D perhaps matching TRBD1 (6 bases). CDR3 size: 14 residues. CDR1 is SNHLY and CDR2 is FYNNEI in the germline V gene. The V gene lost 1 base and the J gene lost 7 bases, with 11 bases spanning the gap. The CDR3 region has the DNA TGTGCCAGCAGTGAAGAACAGGGCAGGCAGCCCCAGCATTTT. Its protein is CASSEEQGRQPQHF.

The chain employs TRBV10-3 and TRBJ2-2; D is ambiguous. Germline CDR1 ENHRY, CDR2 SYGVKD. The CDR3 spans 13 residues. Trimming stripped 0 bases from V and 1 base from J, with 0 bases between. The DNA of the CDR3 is TGTGCCATCAGTGAGTCGAACACCGGGGAGCTGTTTTTT. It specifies CAISESNTGELFF.

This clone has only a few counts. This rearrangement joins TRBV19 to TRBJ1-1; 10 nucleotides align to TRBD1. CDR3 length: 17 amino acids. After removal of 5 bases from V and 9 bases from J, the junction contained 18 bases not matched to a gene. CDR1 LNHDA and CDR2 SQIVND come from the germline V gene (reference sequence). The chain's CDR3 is CASSGVRDRGQSGKAFF. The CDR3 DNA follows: TGTGCCAGTAGTGGCGTCCGGGACAGGGGCCAATCGGGTAAAGCTTTCTTT. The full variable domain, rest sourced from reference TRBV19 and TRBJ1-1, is DGGITQSPKYLFRKEGQNVTLSCEQNLNHDAMYWYRQDPGQGLRLIYYSQIVNDFQKGDIAEGYSVSREKKESFPLTVTSAQKNPTAFYLCASSGVRDRGQSGKAFFGQGTRLTVV.

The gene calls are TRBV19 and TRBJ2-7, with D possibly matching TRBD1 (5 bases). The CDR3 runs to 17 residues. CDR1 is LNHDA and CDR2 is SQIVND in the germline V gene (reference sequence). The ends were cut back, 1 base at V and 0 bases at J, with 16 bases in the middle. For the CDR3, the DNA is TGTGCCAGTAGTATAGTTATTAGTGGCGACAGCTCCTACGAGCAGTACTTC. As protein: CASSIVISGDSSYEQYF.